The 13 T cell receptor beta chains presented below share a single source sample, sequenced in a study of shared clonotypes between healthy human individuals. Generated by immunoSEQ multiplex PCR, the TCRdb table keeps only in-frame clones and is missing some. The sample shows millions of clones, more than 85% of them seen only once. It was CD45RO-negative cells, positively selected for CCR7, that made up naive CD8 cells, with terminally differentiated effector memory CD45RA+ cells excluded. What was sequenced was naive CD8+ T cells from PBMCs. These receptors were obtained from a man between 18 and 29 years old in good health. Some clones in this sample may be carry-over from other donors' samples.

The CDR3 DNA reads as TGTGCCATCAGTGAAGGCAGACTCTATGGCTACACCTTC. Translating it yields CAISEGRLYGYTF. The J gene is TRBJ1-2, the V gene TRBV10-3; D is unclear. This CDR3 contains 13 residues. V was shortened by 3 bases and J by 4 bases, with 9 bases between the two germline ends. The V gene's germline CDR1 is ENHRY and CDR2 SYGVKD.

This chain joins TRBV10-3 and TRBJ2-5; 8 nucleotides line up with TRBD2. Germline trimming cut 0 bases from V and 2 bases from J; bases unmatched to any gene: 5. CDR1 is ENHRY and CDR2 is SYGVKD in the germline V gene. The CDR3 length is 16 residues. Here the CDR3 DNA reads TGTGCCATCAGTGAGTCGCGTCTAGCGGGTCAAGAGACCCAGTACTTC. It encodes CAISESRLAGQETQYF.

The rearrangement joins TRBV4-3 to TRBJ2-1; tentative D call: TRBD2 (5 bases). CDR3 length equals 16 residues. CDR1 is LGHNA and CDR2 is YSLEER in the germline V gene. V was shortened by 3 bases and J by 4 bases, with 16 bases between the two germline ends. The CDR3 reads CASSQAQADPYNEQFF. The CDR3 DNA reads as TGCGCCAGCAGCCAGGCCCAAGCGGACCCTTACAATGAGCAGTTCTTC.

The chain uses TRBV7-2 and TRBJ1-5; D gene unclear. V lost 1 base and J 0 bases, leaving 7 bases between the germline ends. CDR3 length: 15 amino acids. Germline CDR1 SGHTA, CDR2 FQGNSA. CDR3 coding DNA: TGTGCCAGCAGCTTAGACAGCTATAGCAATCAGCCCCAGCATTTT. It codes for CASSLDSYSNQPQHF. Looking up the rest from reference TRBV7-2 and TRBJ1-5 gives the full variable domain: GAGVSQSPSNKVTEKGKDVELRCDPISGHTALYWYRQSLGQGLEFLIYFQGNSAPDKSGLPSDRFSAERTGGSVSTLTIQRTQQEDSAVYLCASSLDSYSNQPQHFGDGTRLSIL.

The J gene is TRBJ2-5, the V gene TRBV4-3; 7 positions agree with TRBD2. J lost 5 bases, V lost 5 bases, and 11 bases had no gene match. In germline, CDR1 is LGHNA, CDR2 YSLEER. CDR3 size: 15 residues. CDR3 DNA sequence: TGCGCCAGCAGCACCGGGTTGCGGGAGAAGGAGACCCAGTACTTC. Translated: CASSTGLREKETQYF.

A word on this clone: Other DNA sequences in the same sample also yield this CDR3. V and J are TRBV9 and TRBJ2-7, with 7 bases identical to TRBD1. The CDR3 is 15 amino acids. V dropped 0 bases and J dropped 0; count of bases not matched to a gene: 3. Germline V gene data show CDR1 as SGDLS and CDR2 as YYNGEE. CDR3 bases: TGTGCCAGCAGCGTAGCCTGGGACAGCTCCTACGAGCAGTACTTC. Residues: CASSVAWDSSYEQYF. The full variable domain, completed using reference TRBV9 and TRBJ2-7, is DSGVTQTPKHLITATGQRVTLRCSPRSGDLSVYWYQQSLDQGLQFLIQYYNGEERAKGNILERFSAQQFPDLHSELNLSSLELGDSALYFCASSVAWDSSYEQYFGPGTRLTVT.

The chain uses TRBV18 and TRBJ2-6; D is unclear. The germline V and J ends were trimmed by 2 bases and 0 bases, with 14 bases remaining between them. CDR3 size: 18 residues. Germline CDR1 is KGHSH and CDR2 is LQKENI. CDR3: CASSPTKEFLSGANVLTF. CDR3 nucleotides: TGTGCCAGCTCACCAACCAAAGAGTTTCTCTCTGGGGCCAACGTCCTGACTTTC. Complete variable domain (other parts from reference TRBV18 and TRBJ2-6): NAGVMQNPRHLVRRRGQEARLRCSPMKGHSHVYWYRQLPEEGLKFMVYLQKENIIDESGMPKERFSAEFPKEGPSILRIQQVVRGDSAAYFCASSPTKEFLSGANVLTFGAGSRLTVL.

The V and J genes are TRBV7-9 and TRBJ2-7, with D perhaps being TRBD1 or TRBD2 (5 bases each). Trimming stripped 5 bases from V and 2 bases from J, with 13 bases between. Germline V CDR1 and CDR2: SEHNR, FQNEAQ (reference sequence). This CDR3 comprises 14 residues. The DNA for the CDR3 is TGTGCCAGCAGCCCGGGACCTGGACCCTACGAGCAGTACTTC. Protein: CASSPGPGPYEQYF.

The rearrangement joins TRBV9 to TRBJ1-2; D may be TRBD1 (5 bases). Germline CDR1 and CDR2: SGDLS and YYNGEE. The CDR3 is 15 amino acids. Deletions cut 0 bases from V and 0 bases from J, with 9 bases between. The chain's CDR3 is CASSVVGTANYGYTF. The CDR3 DNA follows: TGTGCCAGCAGCGTAGTTGGGACGGCTAACTATGGCTACACCTTC.

In its sample, this clone was seen once. CDR3 bases: TGTGCCAGCAGCTTAGCGGTGGGAGGGAGGAACACTGAAGCTTTCTTT. Protein product: CASSLAVGGRNTEAFF. V is TRBV7-8 and J is TRBJ1-1; unclear D gene. Germline lookup yields CDR1 SGHVS and CDR2 FQNEAQ. The CDR3 consists of 16 residues. V was clipped by 0 bases and J by 1 base, with 12 bases between them.

The chain joins TRBV29-1 to TRBJ2-7; D could derive from TRBD1 or TRBD2 (5 bases each). The CDR3 is 15 amino acids. The V end lost 6 bases, the J end lost 6 bases, and 24 bases lay between the germline ends. From germline, CDR1 is SQVTM and CDR2 ANQGSEA. The CDR3 region has the DNA TGCAGCGTCGCTCCGAGGGACCCCCGCACGTCCGAGCAGTACTTC. Translated: CSVAPRDPRTSEQYF.

V is TRBV19 and J is TRBJ1-2, with D uncertain. Germline V gives CDR1 LNHDA, CDR2 SQIVND (reference sequence). The CDR3 totals 14 residues. V dropped 5 bases and J dropped 0 bases, with 10 bases sitting between them. The CDR3 nucleotides are TGTGCCAGTAGTTGGTCGGGAACTAACTATGGCTACACCTTC. Protein sequence: CASSWSGTNYGYTF.

V is TRBV9 and J is TRBJ1-2; 9 positions match TRBD1. Trimming removed 4 bases from V and 8 bases from J; junction bases left unmatched: 6. CDR3 length equals 13 residues. Per germline, CDR1 SGDLS and CDR2 YYNGEE. The CDR3 DNA sequence: TGTGCCAGCAGCTCCGGGACAGGGATGGGCTACACCTTC. This encodes CASSSGTGMGYTF.